A selection of T cell receptor beta chains follows, all from one sample in a study of T cells in Graves' hyperthyroidism and ophthalmopathy. TCRdb called the multiplex PCR reads again in MiXCR, with one record for every CDR3 protein. The sample shows hundreds of thousands of distinct CDR3 sequences, roughly 15% of them seen only once. Sequencing input: blood. The receptors were sampled from a man aged 18 to 30 with Graves' ophthalmopathy. Each CDR3 is given with its conserved first and last residue. Each record gives: CDR3 DNA, CDR3 protein, clone size, V gene, J gene, D gene. A D gene is named only where the DNA matches it firmly. Clone sizes are given selectively: once, few, many, or a class where the clone is expanded.

TGTGCCAGCAGCGGCAGACAGGGTGAGCAGTTCTTC,CASSGRQGEQFF,many,TRBV7-6,TRBJ2-1,TRBD1
TGTGCCAGTAGTATAGTTCCTCCTGGACAGGGTAAAGAGACCCAGTACTTC,CASSIVPPGQGKETQYF,.,TRBV19,TRBJ2-5,TRBD1
TGTGCCGGCAAGACGGACCTGAACACTGAAGCTTTCTTT,CAGKTDLNTEAFF,many,TRBV7-8,TRBJ1-1,.
TGTGCCAGCAGTGAAGACAGCCGGTTAGGCACTGAAGCTTTCTTT,CASSEDSRLGTEAFF,many,TRBV2,TRBJ1-1,.
TGTGCCAGCACCTTCGGACAAGATTTTTACCCGTTTTTT,CASTFGQDFYPFF,few,TRBV2,TRBJ1-4,.
TGTGCCATCAGTGGGGGAAGGGACAGGGGGCTGATTGAGCAGTACTTC,CAISGGRDRGLIEQYF,many,TRBV10-3,TRBJ2-7,TRBD1
TGCGCCAGCAGCCGGTGGGCGGGGGTTGGGGAGAGCTCTGGGGCCAACGTCCTGACTTTC,CASSRWAGVGESSGANVLTF,.,TRBV4-1,TRBJ2-6,TRBD2
TGTGCCAGCAGCCAGACAGGGGTTAACTATGGCTACACCTTC,CASSQTGVNYGYTF,.,TRBV7-9,TRBJ1-2,TRBD1
TGTGCCACCTCTCCGAATGCAGGGGGGGTTCGTACAGATACGCAGTATTTT,CATSPNAGGVRTDTQYF,.,TRBV7-3,TRBJ2-3,.
TGTGCCAGCTCCCCCCACAGCAATCAGCCCCAGCATTTT,CASSPHSNQPQHF,many,TRBV11-3,TRBJ1-5,.
TGTGCCTGGAGTCCCCCCAACCGGGACAATTCACCCCTCCACTTT,CAWSPPNRDNSPLHF,.,TRBV30,TRBJ1-6,.
TGTGCCAGCAGTTACTCCCCCTACTGGGGCTACACCTTC,CASSYSPYWGYTF,many,TRBV6-5,TRBJ1-2,.
TGTGCCACCAGCGGGACAGGGGCGGGAGGCTACACCTTC,CATSGTGAGGYTF,many,TRBV15,TRBJ1-2,TRBD1
TGTGCCAGCAGCAAAGCCAACCCCGGGAATACGCAGTATTTT,CASSKANPGNTQYF,many,TRBV2,TRBJ2-3,.
TGTGCCAGCAACTTAGGACTAGCGGGGCCCTTTAACGAGCAGTACTTC,CASNLGLAGPFNEQYF,.,TRBV7-9,TRBJ2-7,TRBD2
TGCGCCAGCAGCTTGATGGGGGGCCTACAGTTCAATGAGCAGTTCTTC,CASSLMGGLQFNEQFF,many,TRBV5-1,TRBJ2-1,.
TGTGCCAGCAGTGGGACAGGGGGCGGCGATCGGTACAATGAGCAGTTCTTC,CASSGTGGGDRYNEQFF,few,TRBV6-1,TRBJ2-1,TRBD1
TGTGCCAGCAGTTACTCGAGGCTAGCAGACTACGAGCAGTACTTC,CASSYSRLADYEQYF,many,TRBV6-6,TRBJ2-7,.
TGTGCCAGCAGCGCCTTCGGGACGGTTTATGGCTACACCTTC,CASSAFGTVYGYTF,.,TRBV5-5,TRBJ1-2,.
TGCAGTGCCCTATCCCCGACCGGTTCGGTAACAGATACGCAGTATTTT,CSALSPTGSVTDTQYF,many,TRBV20-1,TRBJ2-3,.
TGTGCCAGCAGCTTAACCTCGAGAATCCACGAGCAGTACTTC,CASSLTSRIHEQYF,.,TRBV11-2,TRBJ2-7,.
TGTGCCAGCATTCCCCCCGAGATGGAGAGCTCCTACGAGCAGTACTTC,CASIPPEMESSYEQYF,many,TRBV6-1,TRBJ2-7,.
TGCAGCGTTGAATCGGGGAATGGCTACACCTTC,CSVESGNGYTF,few,TRBV29-1,TRBJ1-2,.
TGTGCTTCTGAGAGCACAGATACGCAGTATTTT,CASESTDTQYF,.,TRBV18,TRBJ2-3,.
TGTGCCACCGGGACTAGCGGGGGCACAGATACGCAGTATTTT,CATGTSGGTDTQYF,few,TRBV10-3,TRBJ2-3,TRBD2
TGCGCCAGCAGCCCAGGGGATCGGGACACTGAAGCTTTCTTT,CASSPGDRDTEAFF,many,TRBV5-1,TRBJ1-1,.
TGCAGTGCTAGCATCCTCAGGAGCTCCTACGAGCAGTACTTC,CSASILRSSYEQYF,.,TRBV20-1,TRBJ2-7,.
TGTGCCAGCAGCTACTCGACTAGCGGGAGGGCCCTAAGCTACGAGCAGTACTTC,CASSYSTSGRALSYEQYF,many,TRBV11-1,TRBJ2-7,TRBD2
TGTGCCAGCATCCGGGGGGGCGCAGATACGCAGTATTTT,CASIRGGADTQYF,few,TRBV5-4,TRBJ2-3,TRBD2
TGTGCCAGCAGCGAGGGGAGCCCTGGACAGCGCCAAGAGACCCAGTACTTC,CASSEGSPGQRQETQYF,many,TRBV9,TRBJ2-5,.
TGTGCCACCAGCAGAGGGCTAGCGAATAATGAGCAGTTCTTC,CATSRGLANNEQFF,many,TRBV15,TRBJ2-1,.
TGTGCCAGCAGTGAAGTGGGACAGGGGGGCGAGCAGTACTTC,CASSEVGQGGEQYF,many,TRBV2,TRBJ2-7,TRBD1
TGTGCCAGCAGTTACTCGACGCGGGGGGGGGACAATGAGCAGTTCTTC,CASSYSTRGGDNEQFF,.,TRBV6-6,TRBJ2-1,TRBD2
TGTGCCACCAGTGATTTGGGGTATCCAGATACGCAGTATTTT,CATSDLGYPDTQYF,.,TRBV24-1,TRBJ2-3,.
TGTGCCAGCAGTGGCAGAGACCCTTACGAGCAGTACTTC,CASSGRDPYEQYF,many,TRBV27,TRBJ2-7,.
TGTGCCAGCAGCCGGTGGACTAGCGGGGGCGGGGAGCTGTTTTTT,CASSRWTSGGGELFF,.,TRBV12-3/TRBV12-4,TRBJ2-2,TRBD2
TGTGCCAGTAGTATGGTCGGGAACACTGAAGCTTTCTTT,CASSMVGNTEAFF,few,TRBV19,TRBJ1-1,.
TGTGCCAGCAGTCCCCAGACAGGGAGGGCTGAAGAACTGTTTTTT,CASSPQTGRAEELFF,.,TRBV12-3/TRBV12-4,TRBJ1-4,TRBD1
TGCGCCAGCAGCCAGGGGGGAGGGACTTACAATGAGCAGTTCTTC,CASSQGGGTYNEQFF,many,TRBV4-1,TRBJ2-1,TRBD2
TGTGCCAGTTCTTTCTCAGGAGGGGGGAATTCACCCCTCCACTTT,CASSFSGGGNSPLHF,.,TRBV19,TRBJ1-6,.
TGTGCCAGCAGCCGGGACATGAATGAGCAGTTCTTC,CASSRDMNEQFF,many,TRBV7-9,TRBJ2-1,.
TGTGCCTGGAACCCGAACACCGGGGAGCTGTTTTTT,CAWNPNTGELFF,many,TRBV30,TRBJ2-2,.
TGCGCCAGCAGCATTACAGGGAGTAATTCACCCCTCCACTTT,CASSITGSNSPLHF,.,TRBV5-1,TRBJ1-6,.
TGTGCCAGCAGCTCCCCCGGGACGGCTCAAGAGACCCAGTACTTC,CASSSPGTAQETQYF,.,TRBV11-3,TRBJ2-5,.
TGTGCCAGCAGCTTACAGACTAGCGGGGGCACAGATACGCAGTATTTT,CASSLQTSGGTDTQYF,many,TRBV7-9,TRBJ2-3,TRBD2
TGTGCCACCAGTGATTGGGCAGGGGGCGACCACGAGCAGTACTTC,CATSDWAGGDHEQYF,.,TRBV24-1,TRBJ2-7,TRBD1
TGCAGTGCCAGGGGACTAGCGATTTCCGGGGAGCTGTTTTTT,CSARGLAISGELFF,few,TRBV20-1,TRBJ2-2,TRBD2
TGTGCCAGCAACCTAAGGGGGGGCGACCCTGAAGCTTTCTTT,CASNLRGGDPEAFF,many,TRBV12-3/TRBV12-4,TRBJ1-1,.
TGTGCCAGCAGCTTAGGGAGCGGCGCAGATACGCAGTATTTT,CASSLGSGADTQYF,many,TRBV7-9,TRBJ2-3,.
TGTGCCAGCAGCTTAGATCCGGGACGGTATAATTCACCCCTCCACTTT,CASSLDPGRYNSPLHF,few,TRBV7-2,TRBJ1-6,.